Listed here is a single T cell receptor beta chain. Its antigen is not known. V lost 4 bases, J lost 9 bases, and 8 bases stayed unmatched. Germline assignment: CDR1 SGHNT and CDR2 YYREEE (reference sequence). There are 13 residues in the CDR3. The sample comes from a study of CD8 T cells in ankylosing spondylitis. Study observations and caveats: Clones linked to the disease showed a CD8+ phenotype. They occurred at relatively low frequencies in peripheral blood. Disease-associated clones were reportedly significantly overrepresented in matched ankylosing spondylitis synovial fluid.

One entry per CDR3 protein results from TCRdb running MiXCR on the 5' RACE reads. The table includes about 150,000 distinct CDR3 sequences, 25% to 35% detected once. This chain links TRBV5-4 with TRBJ2-5; TRBD1 agrees at 8 bases. Input material: synovial fluid, either unsorted or a sorted T cell fraction (not recorded which). This TCR came from a male donor with ankylosing spondylitis. CDR3 in amino acids: CASSQGAVGPQYF. The CDR3 DNA sequence: TGTGCCAGCAGCCAGGGGGCTGTGGGGCCCCAGTACTTC.